What follows describes a single T cell receptor beta chain. The sample is drawn from a study of identical twins. The CDR3 runs to 16 residues. J gave up 3 bases and V 4 bases, and 12 bases lay outside the gene matches. CDR1 is SGHTA, CDR2 FQGNSA, per germline. MiXCR, applied by TCRdb to the 5' RACE reads, yields one record per CDR3 protein. The sample lists hundreds of thousands of distinct CDR3 sequences, around a sixth occurring once. These data also formed part of another study, on T cells expressing NK-cell markers.

Sample: PBMCs. The rearrangement links TRBV7-2 to TRBJ2-7, with 7 bases that match TRBD1. This sequence was found in a woman aged 18-30 years in good health. For the CDR3, the DNA is TGTGCCAGCAGCTCGCTTCCCCCGGGACAGAGCTACGAGCAGTACTTC. This gives the protein CASSSLPPGQSYEQYF.